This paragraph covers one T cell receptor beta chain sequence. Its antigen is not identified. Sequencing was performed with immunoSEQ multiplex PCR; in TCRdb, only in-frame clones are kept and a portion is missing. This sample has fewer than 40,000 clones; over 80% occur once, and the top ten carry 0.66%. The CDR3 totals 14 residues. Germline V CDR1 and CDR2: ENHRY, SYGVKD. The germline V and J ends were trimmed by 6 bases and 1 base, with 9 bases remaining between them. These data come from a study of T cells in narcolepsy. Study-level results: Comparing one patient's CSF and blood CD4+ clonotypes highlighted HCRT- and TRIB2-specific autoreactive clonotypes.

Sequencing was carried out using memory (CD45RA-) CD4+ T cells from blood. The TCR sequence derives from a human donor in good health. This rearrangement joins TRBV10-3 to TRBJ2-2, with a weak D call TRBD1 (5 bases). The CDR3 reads CAIRGTGNTGELFF. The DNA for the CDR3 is TGTGCCATCAGAGGCACAGGGAACACCGGGGAGCTGTTTTTT.